A single sample gave rise to the 23 T cell receptor beta chains below, sequenced in a study of blood T cell repertoires in COVID-19. Generated by immunoSEQ multiplex PCR, the TCRdb table keeps only in-frame clones and is missing some. This table holds approximately 100,000 clones, roughly 87% found once. Sequencing used peripheral blood. These receptors were collected from a woman aged 55-75 years with acute or convalescent COVID-19.

The chain is built from TRBV5-4 and TRBJ2-1, with D possibly TRBD2 on 5 matching bases. The CDR3 totals 15 residues. The V and J ends lost 4 bases and 4 bases respectively, with 15 bases between them. Germline V CDR1 and CDR2: SGHNT, YYREEE (reference sequence). The CDR3 DNA reads as TGTGCCAGCAGCGCAGGACTGGAATATTACAATGAGCAGTTCTTC. This codes for CASSAGLEYYNEQFF. The entire variable domain, with the rest obtained from reference TRBV5-4 and TRBJ2-1, is as follows: ETGVTQSPTHLIKTRGQQVTLRCSSQSGHNTVSWYQQALGQGPQFIFQYYREEENGRGNFPPRFSGLQFPNYSSELNVNALELDDSALYLCASSAGLEYYNEQFFGPGTRLTVL.

This clone has only a few counts. This chain uses TRBV19 with TRBJ1-5, with 7 bases matching TRBD1. The CDR3 length is 13 residues. The J segment lost 3 bases and the V segment lost 9 bases, leaving 5 bases of the junction unmatched. Per germline, CDR1 LNHDA and CDR2 SQIVND (reference sequence). CDR3 region: CASLDRSNQPQHF. The CDR3 DNA reads TGTGCCAGCCTGGACAGGTCCAATCAGCCCCAGCATTTT.

This clone came up once. The genes are TRBV9 and TRBJ2-1, with 10 bases matching TRBD2. Germline V gene data show CDR1 as SGDLS and CDR2 as YYNGEE. Trimming cost V 3 bases and J 7 bases; bases outside gene matches: 10. CDR3 size: 16 residues. DNA of the CDR3: TGTGCCAGCAGCGGCGTCTTGGCTAGCGGGAGTAATGAGCAGTTCTTC. As protein: CASSGVLASGSNEQFF.

This sequence joins TRBV28 and TRBJ2-5; D uncertain. This CDR3 has 14 amino acids. V was cut by 7 bases and J by 2 bases, with 14 bases left in between. Germline lookup yields CDR1 MDHEN and CDR2 SYDVKM. Written as DNA, the CDR3 is TGTGCCAGCAATAATGTGGCGGAACAAGAGACCCAGTACTTC. Translating it yields CASNNVAEQETQYF. The full variable domain, rest sourced from reference TRBV28 and TRBJ2-5, is DVKVTQSSRYLVKRTGEKVFLECVQDMDHENMFWYRQDPGLGLRLIYFSYDVKMKEKGDIPEGYSVSREKKERFSLILESASTNQTSMYLCASNNVAEQETQYFGPGTRLLVL.

The chain uses TRBV5-1 and TRBJ2-5; weak D call: TRBD2 (5 bases). V lost 4 bases to trimming and J lost 2 bases, with 9 bases between them. Per the germline V gene, CDR1 is SGHRS and CDR2 is YFSETQ. The CDR3 contains 13 residues. The CDR3: CASSRSGQETQYF. The CDR3 bases are TGCGCCAGCAGCCGAAGCGGACAAGAGACCCAGTACTTC.

CDR3 residues: CASSGYRAKNTEAFF. The CDR3 nucleotides read TGTGCCAGCAGCGGTTACAGGGCTAAGAACACTGAAGCTTTCTTT. The rearrangement uses TRBV11-2 and TRBJ1-1, with D possibly TRBD1 on 6 matching bases. This CDR3 spans 15 amino acids. V dropped 5 bases and J dropped 1 base, with 14 bases sitting between them. Germline CDR1 reads SGHAT; CDR2 reads FQNNGV.

This sequence joins TRBV9 and TRBJ2-5; 11 bases map to TRBD2. The CDR3 sequence is 15 residues long. Germline V gives CDR1 SGDLS, CDR2 YYNGEE. The J segment lost 4 bases and the V segment lost 2 bases, leaving 4 bases of the junction unmatched. The CDR3 DNA sequence: TGTGCCAGCAGCGTTAGCGGGAGGGCCTCAGAGACCCAGTACTTC. It codes for CASSVSGRASETQYF.

The J gene is TRBJ2-1, the V gene TRBV11-1; 10 bases fit TRBD2. CDR3 length: 16 amino acids. Germline V CDR1 and CDR2: SGHAT, FQDESV (reference sequence). V lost 5 bases and J lost 7; bases outside the gene matches: 11. CDR3 in DNA: TGTGCCAGCAGCGCGCCGGGACTAGCGTTAGGTAATGAGCAGTTCTTC. It codes for CASSAPGLALGNEQFF.

V usage is TRBV14 and J usage is TRBJ1-2, with D perhaps TRBD1 (6 bases). This CDR3 spans 17 amino acids. Germline V CDR1 and CDR2: SGHDN, FVKESK. Deletions cut 0 bases from V and 8 bases from J, with 22 bases between. CDR3 loop: CASSQDLLGASPRGYTF. CDR3 sequence (DNA): TGTGCCAGCAGCCAAGATCTTCTGGGGGCATCTCCTAGAGGCTACACCTTC.

The V call is TRBV19, the J call TRBJ2-3, with TRBD2 matching over 13 bases. V gave up 3 bases and J gave up 2 bases; unmatched junction bases: 2. The CDR3 sequence is 16 residues long. CDR1 LNHDA and CDR2 SQIVND come from the germline V gene (reference sequence). The CDR3 nucleotides read TGTGCCAGTAGTATGGGACTAGCGGGGACCACAGATACGCAGTATTTT. Protein: CASSMGLAGTTDTQYF. Supplemented by reference TRBV19 and TRBJ2-3, the full variable domain reads DGGITQSPKYLFRKEGQNVTLSCEQNLNHDAMYWYRQDPGQGLRLIYYSQIVNDFQKGDIAEGYSVSREKKESFPLTVTSAQKNPTAFYLCASSMGLAGTTDTQYFGPGTRLTVL.

This sequence joins TRBV10-3 and TRBJ1-3; D is perhaps TRBD1 (5 bases). Germline V lookup: CDR1 ENHRY, CDR2 SYGVKD. This CDR3 has 14 residues. The V gene lost 8 bases and the J gene lost 4 bases, with 15 bases spanning the gap. The CDR3 nucleotides are TGTGCCATCGCTGAAGCGGGACCCGGAAACACCATATATTTT. Translation gives CAIAEAGPGNTIYF.

The chain joins TRBV9 to TRBJ2-3; D is undetermined. The V gene's germline CDR1 is SGDLS and CDR2 YYNGEE. CDR3 length: 14 residues. V gave up 1 base and J gave up 3 bases, with 9 bases separating them. CDR3 sequence (DNA): TGTGCCAGCAGCGTACAAGCTACTACAGATACGCAGTATTTT. Protein: CASSVQATTDTQYF.

The CDR3 sequence: CASTTDRDTEAFF. The CDR3 nucleotides are TGTGCCAGCACCACGGACAGGGACACTGAAGCTTTCTTT. The chain uses TRBV28 and TRBJ1-1; 8 positions agree with TRBD1. This CDR3 spans 13 amino acids. CDR1 is MDHEN, CDR2 SYDVKM, per germline. J was trimmed by 3 bases and V by 7 bases; bases with no gene match: 4.

This clone is medium-sized (0.01 to 0.1%). The gene calls are TRBV7-9 and TRBJ1-1, with D perhaps matching TRBD1 (6 bases). From germline, CDR1 is SEHNR and CDR2 FQNEAQ (reference sequence). There are 14 residues in the CDR3. Trimming left V 7 bases short and J 6 bases short, with 18 bases between. The CDR3: CASKSPTGRAEAFF. DNA for the CDR3: TGTGCCAGCAAGTCCCCGACAGGAAGGGCTGAAGCTTTCTTT.

V and J are TRBV5-1 and TRBJ2-2, with D perhaps matching TRBD1 (5 bases). Per the germline V gene, CDR1 is SGHRS and CDR2 is YFSETQ. The CDR3 has 16 residues. Trimming cost V 4 bases and J 0 bases, with 13 bases left between them. The CDR3 sequence is CASSATAIANTGELFF. CDR3 sequence (DNA): TGCGCCAGCAGCGCGACAGCAATCGCGAACACCGGGGAGCTGTTTTTT.

The chain is built from TRBV3-1 (or the pseudogene TRBV3-2) and TRBJ2-4, with 13 bases that match TRBD2. Per the germline V gene, CDR1 is LGHDT and CDR2 is YNNKEL (reference sequence). This CDR3 is built from 15 residues. The ends lost 6 bases at V and 6 bases at J; junction bases unmatched: 5. CDR3 region: CASRGTSGTRNIQYF. The CDR3 coding sequence is TGTGCCAGCAGGGGGACTAGCGGGACTCGAAACATTCAGTACTTC.

V usage is TRBV6-5 and J usage is TRBJ2-7, with 10 bases identical to TRBD1. This CDR3 is 14 amino acids long. Germline loops: CDR1 MNHEY, CDR2 SVGAGI. Trimming cost V 7 bases and J 1 base; bases outside gene matches: 4. The CDR3 DNA is TGTGCCAGCATTTGGACAGGGGGGTCCTACGAGCAGTACTTC. The encoded protein is CASIWTGGSYEQYF.

In this sample, this clone turned up a few times. The V call is TRBV7-2, the J call TRBJ1-6, with D possibly TRBD1 on 6 matching bases. Trimming took 2 bases from V and 4 from J, leaving 12 bases between them. This CDR3 is built from 16 residues. Germline loops: CDR1 SGHTA, CDR2 FQGNSA. CDR3 loop: CASSLSPTGYNSPLHF. In nucleotides, the CDR3 is TGTGCCAGCAGCTTAAGCCCGACAGGATATAATTCACCCCTCCACTTT.

J is TRBJ2-3 and V is TRBV9; 12 nucleotides line up with TRBD2. Germline V lookup: CDR1 SGDLS, CDR2 YYNGEE. The CDR3 runs 15 residues. V lost 3 bases and J lost 1; bases outside the gene matches: 0. The CDR3 protein is CASSGLAGGTDTQYF. In nucleotides, the CDR3 is TGTGCCAGCAGCGGACTAGCGGGAGGCACAGATACGCAGTATTTT.

This clone was counted a single time. CDR3: CASSPGATEAFF. CDR3 bases: TGTGCCAGCAGTCCCGGAGCCACTGAAGCTTTCTTT. This sequence joins TRBV7-9 and TRBJ1-1, with D uncertain. The V and J ends lost 6 bases and 4 bases respectively, with 9 bases between them. The CDR3 consists of 12 residues. Germline V CDR1 and CDR2: SEHNR, FQNEAQ (reference sequence).

This chain uses TRBV28 with TRBJ2-7; the D is unclear. This CDR3 contains 11 residues. Between the trimmed V and J ends, which lost 5 bases and 3 bases, there was a span of 5 bases. Germline values: CDR1 MDHEN, CDR2 SYDVKM. The CDR3 DNA reads as TGTGCCAGCAGTACGAGCTACGAGCAGTACTTC. It is translated as CASSTSYEQYF.

The sample holds one count of this clone. The gene calls are TRBV28 and TRBJ2-7; TRBD2 matches at 11 bases. The CDR3 is 15 residues long. The V gene's germline CDR1 is MDHEN and CDR2 SYDVKM. The junction had 6 bases not matched to a gene; V was cut back by 4 bases and J by 4 bases. The CDR3 is CASSSLAGGDYEQYF. The CDR3, as DNA: TGTGCCAGCAGTTCTCTAGCGGGAGGAGATTACGAGCAGTACTTC.

The chain has TRBV7-9 and TRBJ2-1, with unresolved D. Trimming shortened V by 5 bases and J by 7 bases, and 21 bases separated the two germline ends. The CDR3 is 16 residues long. The germline CDR1 and CDR2 sequences are SEHNR and FQNEAQ (reference sequence). In nucleotides, the CDR3 is TGTGCCAGCAGCCCCCCGACTCCAAGGCGGAAAAATGAGCAGTTCTTC. Translating it yields CASSPPTPRRKNEQFF.